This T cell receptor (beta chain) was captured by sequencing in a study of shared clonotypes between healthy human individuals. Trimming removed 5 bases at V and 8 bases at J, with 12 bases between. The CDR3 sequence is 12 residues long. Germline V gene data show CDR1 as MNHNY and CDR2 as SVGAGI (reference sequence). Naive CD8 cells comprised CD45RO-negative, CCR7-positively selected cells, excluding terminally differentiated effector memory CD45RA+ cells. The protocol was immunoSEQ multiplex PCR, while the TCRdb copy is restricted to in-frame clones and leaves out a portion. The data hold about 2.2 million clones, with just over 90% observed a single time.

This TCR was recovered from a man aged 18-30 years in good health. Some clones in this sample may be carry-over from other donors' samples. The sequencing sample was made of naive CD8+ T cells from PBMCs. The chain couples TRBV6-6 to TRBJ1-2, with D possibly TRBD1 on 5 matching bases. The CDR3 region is CASSRDGRGYTF. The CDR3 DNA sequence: TGTGCCAGCAGTCGGGACGGCCGAGGCTACACCTTC.